The sequence of this TCR beta chain was determined in a study of cytotoxic CD8 clonotypes in ibrutinib-treated CLL. As for the study in general: Once treatment had gone on for a median of around eleven months, range 6 to 36, response samples were drawn.

Some clones are missing from TCRdb's copy, which holds only in-frame ones; the method was immunoSEQ multiplex PCR. This sample yields around 70,000 clones, of which less than 95% are seen a single time; approximately 3.1% belongs to the top ten. Concerning this clone itself: Its target is not known.

Study-wide results and limits: Public clonotypes, rarely seen, contracted or held steady on treatment.

CDR1 and CDR2 from the germline V gene are SGDLS and YYNGEE. V trimming: 3 bases; J trimming: 2 bases; junction bases outside the gene matches: 4. CDR3 length: 15 amino acids. The TCR comes from a human donor with chronic lymphocytic leukemia. This rearrangement joins TRBV9 to TRBJ1-2; 10 bases match TRBD1. The material sequenced was PBMCs, taken after 12 months of ibrutinib treatment. The CDR3 is CASSARDRGNYGYTF. For the CDR3, the DNA is TGTGCCAGCAGCGCTCGGGACAGGGGAAACTATGGCTACACCTTC.